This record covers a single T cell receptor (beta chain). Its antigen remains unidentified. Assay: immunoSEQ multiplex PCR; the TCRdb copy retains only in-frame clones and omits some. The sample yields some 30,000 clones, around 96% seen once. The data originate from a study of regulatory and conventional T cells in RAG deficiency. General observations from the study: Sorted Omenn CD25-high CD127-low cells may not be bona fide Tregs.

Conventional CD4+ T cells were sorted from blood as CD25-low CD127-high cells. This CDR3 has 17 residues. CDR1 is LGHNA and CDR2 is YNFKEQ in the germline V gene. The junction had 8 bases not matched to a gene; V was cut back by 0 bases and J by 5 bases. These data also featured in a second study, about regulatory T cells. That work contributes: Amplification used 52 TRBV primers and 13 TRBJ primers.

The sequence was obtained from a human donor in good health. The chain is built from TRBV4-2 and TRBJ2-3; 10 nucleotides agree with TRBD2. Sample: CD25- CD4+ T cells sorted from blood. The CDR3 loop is CASSQDPSGSLRDTQYF. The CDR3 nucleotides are TGTGCCAGCAGCCAAGATCCTAGCGGGAGTCTTCGAGATACGCAGTATTTT.